This is a list of T cell receptor beta chains from one sample in a study of control samples from healthy donors and cancer patients. Libraries were prepared by immunoSEQ multiplex PCR; TCRdb keeps only in-frame clonotypes and omits some of them. This table has some 100,000 clones, 70% to 80% appearing once. Sequencing was performed on blood. Every receptor here comes from a young woman in good health. Both conserved end residues are part of each CDR3. The D gene is left open where the match is weak. Size is omitted from some rows. Given values are once, few, many or a class for expanded clones.

d_call	v_call	j_call	clone_size	cdr3_aa	cdr3_nt
NA	TRBV12-5	TRBJ1-1	NA	CASGLGGGQTEAFF	TGTGCTAGTGGTTTAGGAGGCGGTCAAACTGAAGCTTTCTTT
NA	TRBV23-1	TRBJ1-1	few	CASRPYQAFF	TGCGCCAGCAGGCCTTACCAAGCTTTCTTT
NA	TRBV29-1	TRBJ2-5	NA	CSVAVTQETQYF	TGCAGCGTGGCGGTGACCCAAGAGACCCAGTACTTC
NA	TRBV10-3	TRBJ1-2	once	CAISAGIYGYTF	TGTGCCATCAGTGCAGGGATCTATGGCTACACCTTC
NA	TRBV27	TRBJ2-3	NA	CASRRGSTDTQYF	TGTGCTTCTCGCCGGGGGAGCACAGATACGCAGTATTTT
NA	TRBV7-6	TRBJ1-1	NA	CASSSEGTEAFF	TGTGCCAGCAGCTCCGAGGGGACTGAAGCTTTCTTT
TRBD2	TRBV30	TRBJ2-7	NA	CAWSHPGLVSYEQYF	TGTGCCTGGAGTCACCCCGGACTAGTCTCCTACGAGCAGTACTTC
TRBD1	TRBV5-4	TRBJ1-4	NA	CASSPGTGATNEKLFF	TGTGCCAGCAGCCCCGGGACAGGGGCAACTAATGAAAAACTGTTTTTT
TRBD2	TRBV4-1	TRBJ2-7	NA	CASSLGLAGGSYEQYF	TGCGCCAGCAGCCTGGGACTAGCGGGGGGAAGCTACGAGCAGTACTTC
NA	TRBV6-5	TRBJ2-1	NA	CASGGNSYNEQFF	TGTGCCAGCGGGGGAAACTCCTACAATGAGCAGTTCTTC
TRBD2	TRBV7-6	TRBJ2-5	NA	CASSLGLAGAGETQYF	TGTGCCAGCAGCTTAGGCCTAGCGGGGGCGGGGGAGACCCAGTACTTC
NA	TRBV3-1/TRBV3-2	TRBJ2-1	NA	CASSQDGARYNEQFF	TGTGCCAGCAGCCAAGATGGTGCTAGGTACAATGAGCAGTTCTTC
TRBD1	TRBV11-2	TRBJ1-6	NA	CASSYSDRVIFSPLHF	TGTGCCAGCAGCTACTCGGACAGGGTCATCTTTTCACCCCTCCACTTT
NA	TRBV4-3	TRBJ2-3	NA	CASSQDLRGTDTQYF	TGCGCCAGCAGCCAAGATCTTAGGGGAACAGATACGCAGTATTTT
TRBD2	TRBV7-2	TRBJ2-7	NA	CASSPTSGGGEQYF	TGTGCCAGCAGCCCGACTAGCGGGGGTGGAGAGCAGTACTTC
NA	TRBV6-2/TRBV6-3	TRBJ1-5	NA	CASSYWAGQLTPQPQHF	TGTGCCAGCAGTTACTGGGCCGGACAGCTTACTCCTCAGCCCCAGCATTTT
NA	TRBV3-1/TRBV3-2	TRBJ1-1	NA	CASSQHNRNTEAFF	TGTGCCAGCAGCCAACACAACAGGAACACTGAAGCTTTCTTT
TRBD1	TRBV19	TRBJ1-1	NA	CASSTGVNTEAFF	TGTGCCAGTTCGACAGGGGTGAACACTGAAGCTTTCTTT
NA	TRBV9	TRBJ1-1	NA	CASSALGGSAEAFF	TGTGCCAGCAGCGCCCTTGGGGGGAGCGCTGAAGCTTTCTTT
NA	TRBV19	TRBJ1-2	NA	CASSKGGGYTF	TGTGCCAGTAGTAAGGGCGGGGGCTACACCTTC
NA	TRBV24-1	TRBJ1-4	NA	CATSGVGRLNEKLFF	TGTGCCACCAGCGGAGTCGGACGGCTAAATGAAAAACTGTTTTTT
NA	TRBV30	TRBJ2-5	NA	CAWMGEETQYF	TGTGCCTGGATGGGGGAAGAGACCCAGTACTTC
TRBD1	TRBV7-2	TRBJ1-1	NA	CASSLWTGRTEAFF	TGTGCCAGCAGCTTATGGACAGGGCGCACTGAAGCTTTCTTT
NA	TRBV28	TRBJ2-2	NA	CASSFRTARRLSNTGELFF	TGTGCCAGCAGTTTCCGGACAGCCCGACGATTATCGAACACCGGGGAGCTGTTTTTT
NA	TRBV12-3/TRBV12-4	TRBJ1-6	NA	CASSLNGNSPLHF	TGTGCCAGCAGTTTAAACGGGAATTCACCCCTCCACTTT
NA	TRBV15	TRBJ2-2	once	CATSRGGRGANTGELFF	TGTGCCACCAGCAGAGGGGGACGGGGCGCGAACACCGGGGAGCTGTTTTTT
NA	TRBV6-5	TRBJ2-1	once	CASAFNEQFF	TGTGCCAGCGCCTTCAATGAGCAGTTCTTC
NA	TRBV6-5	TRBJ1-6	NA	CASRRPGLNSPLHF	TGTGCCAGCAGGCGCCCGGGTCTCAATTCACCCCTCCACTTT
NA	TRBV29-1	TRBJ2-3	NA	CSVEFSTDTQYF	TGCAGCGTTGAATTTAGCACAGATACGCAGTATTTT
TRBD1	TRBV5-1	TRBJ1-1	NA	CASSLRTGPNTEAFF	TGCGCCAGCAGCCTCAGGACAGGGCCGAACACTGAAGCTTTCTTT
TRBD2	TRBV10-3	TRBJ2-3	NA	CAISEPGTSGFSTQYF	TGTGCCATCAGTGAGCCAGGGACTAGCGGGTTTAGTACGCAGTATTTT
TRBD1	TRBV24-1	TRBJ1-5	NA	CATSFGTDQPQHF	TGTGCCACCAGTTTCGGGACAGATCAGCCCCAGCATTTT
NA	TRBV7-2	TRBJ2-7	few	CASRTDGGSRHRQYF	TGTGCCAGCAGAACCGACGGGGGCTCTCGTCACAGGCAGTACTTC
NA	TRBV7-2	TRBJ1-5	NA	CASSSGQLNQPQHF	TGTGCCAGCAGCTCAGGACAGTTAAATCAGCCCCAGCATTTT
NA	TRBV7-9	TRBJ1-1	NA	CASSSSGGLGTEAFF	TGTGCCAGCAGCTCTAGCGGGGGGCTGGGCACTGAAGCTTTCTTT
NA	TRBV10-3	TRBJ2-3	NA	CAISGGDFSTDTQYF	TGTGCCATCAGTGGTGGAGACTTTAGCACAGATACGCAGTATTTT
TRBD1	TRBV6-5	TRBJ1-5	NA	CASSTGGDNQPQHF	TGTGCCAGCAGTACAGGGGGGGACAATCAGCCCCAGCATTTT
NA	TRBV30	TRBJ1-4	NA	CAWSRIRGDGEKLFF	TGTGCCTGGTCAAGAATCCGGGGGGATGGTGAAAAACTGTTTTTT
TRBD2	TRBV7-7	TRBJ2-5	NA	CASSLGGGYQETQYF	TGTGCCAGCAGCTTAGGGGGGGGGTACCAAGAGACCCAGTACTTC
TRBD1	TRBV5-1	TRBJ1-6	NA	CASSLTGQGDSPLHF	TGCGCCAGCAGCCTGACAGGGCAGGGAGATTCACCCCTCCACTTT
NA	TRBV19	TRBJ1-2	NA	CASSIVTGNNYGYTF	TGTGCCAGTAGTATAGTAACAGGGAACAACTATGGCTACACCTTC
NA	TRBV11-2	TRBJ1-1	few	CASSLAARFEAFF	TGTGCCAGCAGCTTAGCCGCCAGGTTTGAAGCTTTCTTT
TRBD1	TRBV6-5	TRBJ2-3	NA	CASSQQGVSTDTQYF	TGTGCCAGCAGTCAGCAGGGGGTAAGCACAGATACGCAGTATTTT
TRBD2	TRBV5-4	TRBJ2-5	NA	CASSGTSGGLTQETQYF	TGTGCCAGCAGCGGAACTAGCGGGGGGCTAACTCAAGAGACCCAGTACTTC
NA	TRBV11-2	TRBJ1-1	NA	CASSLVMNTEAFF	TGTGCCAGCAGCTTGGTAATGAACACTGAAGCTTTCTTT
NA	TRBV5-1	TRBJ1-2	NA	CASSLGWQDLYGYTF	TGCGCCAGCAGCTTGGGTTGGCAGGACCTCTATGGCTACACCTTC
NA	TRBV5-8	TRBJ2-6	NA	CASSLLGAGANVLTF	TGTGCCAGCAGCTTGTTGGGAGCTGGGGCCAACGTCCTGACTTTC
TRBD2	TRBV5-6	TRBJ2-7	NA	CASSLVAGEGEQYF	TGTGCCAGCAGCTTGGTCGCGGGGGAGGGCGAGCAGTACTTC